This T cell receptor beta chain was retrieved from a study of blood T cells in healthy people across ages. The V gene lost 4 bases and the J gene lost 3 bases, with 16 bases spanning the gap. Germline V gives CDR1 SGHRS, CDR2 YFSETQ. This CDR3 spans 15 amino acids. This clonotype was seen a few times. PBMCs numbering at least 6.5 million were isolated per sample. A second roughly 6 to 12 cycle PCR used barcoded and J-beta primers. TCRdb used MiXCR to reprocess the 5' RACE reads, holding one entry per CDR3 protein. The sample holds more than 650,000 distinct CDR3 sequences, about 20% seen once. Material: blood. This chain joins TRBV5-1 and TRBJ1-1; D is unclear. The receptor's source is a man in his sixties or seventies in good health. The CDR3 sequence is CASSPTLSGYTEAFF. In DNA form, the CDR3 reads TGCGCCAGCAGCCCGACGCTAAGTGGGTACACTGAAGCTTTCTTT.